What follows describes a single TCR beta chain. This clone's antigen is unknown. Per-base quality was not reported, and no clone a single base away is much larger than it. From V the trimming removes 1 base and from J it removes 6 bases, while the gene matches leave 6 bases of the junction unaccounted for. The germline V gene gives CDR1 as LGHNA and CDR2 as YSLEER. Including the terminal cysteine and phenylalanine, the CDR3 comprises 15 residues. The sequence is cut down to CDR3 DNA, 45 bases in frame from base 1. This specimen belongs to a study of T cells in localized non-small cell lung cancer (dated by TCRdb to about 2020). Notes on the research overall: The study examined T cell repertoires in a few hundred patients with early-stage NSCLC and compared tumors with uninvolved tumor-adjacent lungs. The cohort was made up of around 240 treatment-naive NSCLC patients whose localized lung tumors had been resected. NSCLC patients had a mean age of roughly 64 years, and around 140 were male and about a hundred female. The study at large found these results: Because multi-region sequencing of the tumors was not done, intratumor heterogeneity could not be ruled out. Since the design was exploratory, TCR variables were selected using unadjusted p-values with no false-discovery rate correction. Higher blood T cell density associated with longer overall survival, while higher adjacent-lung clonality associated with shorter survival. Uninvolved tumor-adjacent lung showed the highest T cell clonality, higher than tumor, which suggests more focused antigenic responses in the uninvolved tumor-adjacent lung. Of the top 100 tumor clones, a median of about 53 were detected in paired uninvolved adjacent lung; 28 were also among that lung's top 100.

At diagnosis, tumor, uninvolved tumor-adjacent lung and peripheral blood were collected and then preserved as a mix of FFPE and fresh-frozen material. For TCR repertoire profiling, the blood samples were analyzed as peripheral blood mononuclear cells. TCR beta CDR3 regions were sequenced from DNA using the immunoSEQ Assay. The study's own analysis went as follows. T cell density was computed as TCR beta template counts normalized to usable DNA estimated by amplifying housekeeping genes. Richness was estimated using the preseqR package, with extrapolation to 400,000 templates for PBMC samples and to 120,000 templates for tissue samples. Clonality was calculated as one minus Pielou's evenness. Tissue-enriched TCRs were identified through differential abundance testing performed on productive amino-acid clonotypes, with a minimum total count of 5 and an alpha of 0.1. The Jaccard Index and the Morisita Overlap Index were used to quantify repertoire overlap between compartments. TCR beta CDR3s were clustered by GLIPH together with public tetramer-defined viral CDR3s, and at least three viral sequences plus V-gene enrichment were required for viral motifs. TCRdb's version of the immuneACCESS table is confined to in-frame rearrangements and falls short of the full clone set. An unresolved V gene accounts for under half of the shortfall where checked; the remainder is of unknown origin. V and J calls and clone size are as listed in that table; D and trimming were resolved from the DNA. This sample comprises about 21,000 clones, more than 75% of them detected only once. The ten most abundant clones make up approximately 15% of the sample.

This receptor chain uses TRBV4-3 and TRBJ2-4; TRBD1 matches 7 bases in the middle. The TCR was taken from a woman aged 40 to 75 with stage II squamous cell lung carcinoma. The input for sequencing was PBMCs, taken before any cancer treatment. The CDR3 region reads CASSQVTGVGNIQYF. The bases are TGCGCCAGCAGCCAAGTAACAGGGGTTGGAAACATTCAGTACTTC.